Below, 29 T cell receptor beta chains from the same sample are listed, as sequenced in a study of blood T cell repertoires in COVID-19. Clones were sequenced by immunoSEQ multiplex PCR, and TCRdb holds only the in-frame ones, with some missing. This table has under 70,000 clones, around nine tenths appearing once. Sequencing was carried out using peripheral blood. These receptors originate from a man older than 75 with acute or convalescent COVID-19.

The chain is built from TRBV5-1 and TRBJ2-1; 9 positions agree with TRBD2. V shed 0 bases and J 6 bases; nucleotides not matched to a gene: 13. CDR1 SGHRS and CDR2 YFSETQ come from the germline V gene. The CDR3 is 18 residues long. CDR3 bases: TGCGCCAGCAGCTTGGGAACTCTAATAGCGGGGGCTGGCAATGAGCAGTTCTTC. Protein sequence: CASSLGTLIAGAGNEQFF.

This clone was recorded once. J is TRBJ2-7 and V is TRBV4-1; tentative D call: TRBD1 (5 bases). The germline V and J ends were trimmed by 1 base and 0 bases, with 7 bases remaining between them. Germline V CDR1 and CDR2: MGHRA, YSYEKL. This CDR3 has 14 amino acids. The CDR3 nucleotides are TGCGCCAGCAGCCAAGTGACAGACTCCTACGAGCAGTACTTC. This translates into CASSQVTDSYEQYF.

The J gene is TRBJ2-2, the V gene TRBV7-2; 7 bases align to TRBD2. This CDR3 comprises 17 residues. Looked up from germline, CDR1 is SGHTA and CDR2 is FQGNSA. Trimming at V came to 0 bases and at J to 4 bases, leaving 8 bases not matched to a gene. CDR3 coding DNA: TGTGCCAGCAGCTTAGCGGGCGCGGGGGAAATCACCGGGGAGCTGTTTTTT. Amino acid sequence: CASSLAGAGEITGELFF.

The count of this clone is one. The rearrangement joins TRBV10-3 to TRBJ1-4; possibly TRBD1 for D (6 bases). Germline V gene sequence: CDR1 ENHRY, CDR2 SYGVKD. The CDR3 sequence is 13 residues long. Trimming shortened V by 7 bases and J by 8 bases, and 14 bases separated the two germline ends. The DNA for the CDR3 is TGTGCCATCACCACAGGGTTAGGGGAAAAACTGTTTTTT. It encodes CAITTGLGEKLFF.

V gene TRBV18 combines with J gene TRBJ2-7; D is possibly TRBD1 (5 bases). The CDR3 spans 13 residues. CDR1 is KGHSH, CDR2 LQKENI, per germline. V shed 0 bases and J shed 3 bases, with 6 bases lying between them. The CDR3, as DNA: TGTGCCAGCTCACCACCAGGGGTCTACGAGCAGTACTTC. Protein: CASSPPGVYEQYF.

The chain links TRBV29-1 to TRBJ2-5; tentative D call: TRBD2 (6 bases). Trimming cost V 6 bases and J 3 bases, with 14 bases left between them. Germline loops: CDR1 SQVTM, CDR2 ANQGSEA. This CDR3 is built from 13 residues. Here the CDR3 DNA reads TGCAGCGTCCCCTCGAGGAGGGAAGAGACCCAGTACTTC. Amino acids: CSVPSRREETQYF.

V is TRBV19 and J is TRBJ2-1; the D gene is possibly TRBD2 (6 bases). CDR3 length equals 11 residues. In germline, CDR1 is LNHDA, CDR2 SQIVND (reference sequence). Deletions cut 6 bases from V and 6 bases from J, with 6 bases between. CDR3 bases: TGTGCCAGTAGGGAGGGCAATGAGCAGTTCTTC. As protein: CASREGNEQFF.

This chain links TRBV14 with TRBJ2-5; perhaps TRBD2 as D (6 bases). This CDR3 contains 13 residues. Trimming removed 4 bases at V and 1 base at J, with 7 bases between. Germline CDR1 and CDR2: SGHDN and FVKESK. The CDR3 reads CASSRDFQETQYF. CDR3 nucleotides: TGTGCCAGCAGCCGGGACTTCCAAGAGACCCAGTACTTC.

This clone has more than one count but fewer than ten. The V call is TRBV5-6, the J call TRBJ2-7, with 12 bases aligning to TRBD1. The germline gives CDR1 SGHDT, CDR2 YYEEEE. V dropped 0 bases and J dropped 6; count of bases not matched to a gene: 7. The CDR3 has 16 amino acids. For the CDR3, the DNA is TGTGCCAGCAGCTTGGGAGGGACAGGGGGCAAGAGCGAGCAGTACTTC. Amino acids: CASSLGGTGGKSEQYF.

The V gene is TRBV6-5, the J gene TRBJ2-7, with 8 bases identical to TRBD1. This CDR3 comprises 13 residues. The J segment lost 6 bases and the V segment lost 5 bases, leaving 6 bases of the junction unmatched. CDR1 is MNHEY, CDR2 SVGAGI, per germline. This CDR3 is CASSQDRVFEQYF. As DNA, the CDR3 is TGTGCCAGCAGTCAGGACAGGGTCTTCGAGCAGTACTTC.

J is TRBJ1-4 and V is TRBV5-8; TRBD1 aligns across 7 bases. Trimming removed 0 bases from V and 6 bases from J; junction bases left unmatched: 5. Germline CDR1 SGHTS, CDR2 YDEGEE. CDR3 length equals 15 residues. The DNA of the CDR3 is TGTGCCAGCAGCTTGGGTAGGGGGCGCGATGAAAAACTGTTTTTT. As protein: CASSLGRGRDEKLFF.

The chain is built from TRBV20-1 and TRBJ2-2; perhaps TRBD2 as D (5 bases). V was cut by 3 bases and J by 3 bases, with 14 bases left in between. Germline V gives CDR1 DFQATT, CDR2 SNEGSKA (reference sequence). There are 15 residues in the CDR3. The CDR3 region is CSASRGATDTGELFF. For the CDR3, the DNA is TGCAGTGCTAGTCGGGGTGCCACGGACACCGGGGAGCTGTTTTTT.

CDR3 residues: CARGQGLGTQYF. The CDR3 DNA reads TGTGCCCGCGGACAGGGTTTGGGGACCCAGTACTTC. The chain has TRBV30 and TRBJ2-5; 8 nucleotides align to TRBD1. The germline CDR1 and CDR2 sequences are GTSNPN and SVGIG (reference sequence). The CDR3 contains 12 residues. V lost 8 bases, J lost 7 bases, and 9 bases stayed unmatched.

This clone appeared once. CDR3 nucleotide sequence: TGCGCCAGCAGCAACAGGGGCTCTGGAAACACCATATATTTT. Its translation is CASSNRGSGNTIYF. The V gene is TRBV5-1, the J gene TRBJ1-3; 7 positions agree with TRBD1. The CDR3 runs 14 residues. The V gene's germline CDR1 is SGHRS and CDR2 YFSETQ. V lost 4 bases, J lost 0 bases, and 1 base stayed unmatched.

The CDR3 protein is CASSQGTGGHYGYTF. Here the CDR3 DNA reads TGTGCCAGCAGCCAAGGGACAGGAGGTCACTATGGCTACACCTTC. The chain combines TRBV3-1 (or the pseudogene TRBV3-2) with TRBJ1-2; 7 nucleotides line up with TRBD1. This CDR3 spans 15 amino acids. Germline CDR1 LGHDT, CDR2 YNNKEL (reference sequence). The trim removed 1 base at V and 3 bases at J, leaving 5 bases unmatched.

This clone appeared once. The genes are TRBV9 and TRBJ1-2; 11 nucleotides agree with TRBD1. V shed 7 bases and J 4 bases; nucleotides not matched to a gene: 3. Germline V gene sequence: CDR1 SGDLS, CDR2 YYNGEE. The CDR3 totals 13 residues. CDR3 nucleotide sequence: TGTGCCAGCGGGGACAGGGGGGGCTATGGCTACACCTTC. It codes for CASGDRGGYGYTF.

The V and J genes are TRBV6-5 and TRBJ2-1; TRBD2 aligns across 12 bases. Germline V gene sequence: CDR1 MNHEY, CDR2 SVGAGI. The CDR3 is made up of 16 amino acids. The junction had 3 bases not matched to a gene; V was cut back by 1 base and J by 5 bases. CDR3 loop: CASSYFTSGGNNEQFF. The CDR3 DNA sequence: TGTGCCAGCAGTTACTTCACTAGCGGGGGGAACAATGAGCAGTTCTTC.

The chain couples TRBV7-9 to TRBJ2-1; TRBD1 aligns across 12 bases. This CDR3 comprises 15 residues. V lost 5 bases, J lost 7 bases, and 6 bases stayed unmatched. CDR1 and CDR2 (germline): SEHNR, FQNEAQ (reference sequence). The CDR3 reads CASSLGQGARNEQFF. CDR3 DNA sequence: TGTGCCAGCAGCCTGGGACAGGGGGCGCGGAATGAGCAGTTCTTC.

This CDR3 reads CASSLVTGTGNTIYF. As DNA, the CDR3 is TGTGCCAGCAGCTTAGTAACAGGGACTGGAAACACCATATATTTT. This rearrangement joins TRBV7-2 to TRBJ1-3; D might be TRBD1 (6 bases). This CDR3 contains 15 residues. Germline CDR1 and CDR2: SGHTA and FQGNSA. Deletions cut 1 base from V and 2 bases from J, with 9 bases between.

The chain uses TRBV5-4 and TRBJ2-7; 8 bases match TRBD1. Germline CDR1 reads SGHNT; CDR2 reads YYREEE (reference sequence). The CDR3 has 15 residues. J lost 5 bases, V lost 0 bases, and 7 bases had no gene match. CDR3 nucleotide sequence: TGTGCCAGCAGCTTGGCGGGGCAGGGGGCCAACGAGCAGTACTTC. Translating gives CASSLAGQGANEQYF. Full variable domain (remainder filled in from reference TRBV5-4 and TRBJ2-7): ETGVTQSPTHLIKTRGQQVTLRCSSQSGHNTVSWYQQALGQGPQFIFQYYREEENGRGNFPPRFSGLQFPNYSSELNVNALELDDSALYLCASSLAGQGANEQYFGPGTRLTVT.

The chain joins TRBV5-1 to TRBJ2-3; no clear D. The germline CDR1 and CDR2 sequences are SGHRS and YFSETQ. V lost 10 bases to trimming and J lost 4 bases, with 22 bases between them. The length of the CDR3 is 15 residues. The DNA of the CDR3 is TGCGCCTCTTCTGACTTCGGCGGCGCAGCAGATACGCAGTATTTT. This encodes CASSDFGGAADTQYF. The full variable domain, completed using reference TRBV5-1 and TRBJ2-3, is KAGVTQTPRYLIKTRGQQVTLSCSPISGHRSVSWYQQTPGQGLQFLFEYFSETQRNKGNFPGRFSGRQFSNSRSEMNVSTLELGDSALYLCASSDFGGAADTQYFGPGTRLTVL.

The J gene is TRBJ2-7, the V gene TRBV19; no firm D call. CDR3 size: 13 residues. The ends were cut back, 0 bases at V and 3 bases at J, with 6 bases in the middle. The germline V gene has CDR1 LNHDA and CDR2 SQIVND (reference sequence). DNA of the CDR3: TGTGCCAGTAGTATAGATCCCAGCTACGAGCAGTACTTC. As protein: CASSIDPSYEQYF.

This chain joins TRBV30 and TRBJ2-2; D is possibly TRBD2 (6 bases). The CDR3 totals 14 residues. CDR1 GTSNPN and CDR2 SVGIG come from the germline V gene (reference sequence). V shed 3 bases and J shed 4 bases, with 12 bases lying between them. The CDR3 loop is CAWRGGVGTGELFF. The CDR3 bases are TGTGCCTGGAGAGGAGGGGTGGGCACCGGGGAGCTGTTTTTT.

The chain uses TRBV7-8 and TRBJ2-7; D is perhaps TRBD2 (5 bases). Germline V lookup: CDR1 SGHVS, CDR2 FQNEAQ. The CDR3 runs 13 residues. The V and J ends lost 8 bases and 0 bases respectively, with 11 bases between them. Here the CDR3 reads CASSVAGSYEQYF. The CDR3 DNA reads TGTGCCAGCTCTGTGGCGGGCTCCTACGAGCAGTACTTC.

This sequence joins TRBV5-4 and TRBJ2-3; a possible D gene is TRBD2 (5 bases). In germline, CDR1 is SGHNT, CDR2 YYREEE (reference sequence). The ends were cut back, 0 bases at V and 1 base at J, with 9 bases in the middle. The CDR3 is 15 amino acids. CDR3: CASSLGSGGTDTQYF. The CDR3 region has the DNA TGTGCCAGCAGCTTGGGGTCCGGGGGCACAGATACGCAGTATTTT.

CDR3 nucleotide sequence: TGTGCCAGCAGCTTAGGAGGGGGGGTGGCTGCGGCAGATACGCAGTATTTT. Translated: CASSLGGGVAAADTQYF. The chain is built from TRBV13 and TRBJ2-3; D might be TRBD2 (7 bases). CDR3 length equals 17 residues. V dropped 0 bases and J dropped 4 bases, with 17 bases sitting between them. The germline V gene has CDR1 PRHDT and CDR2 FYEKMQ (reference sequence).

V is TRBV5-4 and J is TRBJ2-1; tentative D call: TRBD1 (5 bases). The V gene's germline CDR1 is SGHNT and CDR2 YYREEE (reference sequence). This CDR3 region has 14 residues. Trimming left V 2 bases short and J 9 bases short, with 15 bases between. The CDR3 is CASSLKGSVGEQFF. The CDR3 region has the DNA TGTGCCAGCAGCTTAAAGGGGTCAGTTGGTGAGCAGTTCTTC.

The genes are TRBV6-1 and TRBJ1-4; 7 positions agree with TRBD1. CDR3 length: 15 amino acids. After removal of 1 base from V and 8 bases from J, the junction contained 7 bases not matched to a gene. In germline, CDR1 is MNHNS, CDR2 SASEGT. CDR3 sequence reads: CASSEVQGVGEKLFF. CDR3 bases: TGTGCCAGCAGTGAAGTGCAGGGGGTCGGGGAAAAACTGTTTTTT.

CDR3 nucleotide sequence: TGTGCCAGCGGAAGGGACAGTACTAACTATGGCTACACCTTC. Translation gives CASGRDSTNYGYTF. The chain employs TRBV27 and TRBJ1-2; 7 positions match TRBD1. The germline V gene has CDR1 MNHEY and CDR2 SMNVEV (reference sequence). V lost 8 bases and J lost 0; bases outside the gene matches: 6. The CDR3 is made up of 14 amino acids.